This TCR beta chain was observed in a study of blood T cell repertoires in COVID-19. In the study overall: Some COVID-19 samples were acute and others convalescent; all came from the United States, Italy and Spain. From T cells, B-cell-depleted T cells, or PBMCs came the material, which was cDNA or gDNA.

Authors' data handling: Nucleated cell counts were estimated from reference gene primer amplification. Profiled with immunoSEQ multiplex PCR; TCRdb holds only in-frame clones, not every one. V and J calls and clone size are copied from that table; D and trimming were computed from the DNA. The sample comprises 30,000 to 50,000 clones, approximately 90% of which are singletons, and approximately 14% rests with the top ten. Material: peripheral blood. The clonotype originates from a woman in her twenties or thirties in a cohort sampled during active COVID-19.

CDR3 amino acids: CASSLARGQRSLNTEAFF. CDR3 DNA sequence: TGTGCCAGCAGCTTGGCGAGGGGACAGCGTAGTCTGAACACTGAAGCTTTCTTT. This chain links TRBV5-6 with TRBJ1-1; 7 nucleotides agree with TRBD1. The junction had 11 bases not matched to a gene; V was cut back by 0 bases and J by 0 bases. The CDR3 is 18 amino acids. Germline CDR1 SGHDT, CDR2 YYEEEE.